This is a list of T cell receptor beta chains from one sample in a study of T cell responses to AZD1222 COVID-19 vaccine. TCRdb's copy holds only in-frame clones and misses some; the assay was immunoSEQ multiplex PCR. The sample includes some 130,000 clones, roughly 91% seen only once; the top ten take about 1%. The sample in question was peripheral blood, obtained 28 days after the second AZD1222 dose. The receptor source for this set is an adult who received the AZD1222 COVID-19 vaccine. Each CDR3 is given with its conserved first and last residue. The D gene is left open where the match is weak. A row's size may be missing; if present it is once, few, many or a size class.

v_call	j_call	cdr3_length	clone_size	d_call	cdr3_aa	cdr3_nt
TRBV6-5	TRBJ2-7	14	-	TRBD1	CASTSDRGAYEQYF	TGTGCCAGCACCTCGGACAGGGGGGCTTACGAGCAGTACTTC
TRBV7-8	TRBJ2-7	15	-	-	CASSLALGSWDEQYF	TGTGCCAGCAGCTTAGCGCTGGGGTCCTGGGACGAGCAGTACTTC
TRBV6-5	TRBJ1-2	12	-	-	CASSWTPQGYTF	TGTGCCAGCAGTTGGACACCCCAAGGCTACACCTTC
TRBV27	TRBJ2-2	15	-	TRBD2	CASSQGLAGGRELFF	TGTGCCAGCAGCCAGGGACTAGCGGGAGGACGGGAGCTGTTTTTT
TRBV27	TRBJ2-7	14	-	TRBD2	CASSLLAGEGWEYF	TGTGCCAGCAGTTTACTAGCGGGAGAAGGGTGGGAGTACTTC
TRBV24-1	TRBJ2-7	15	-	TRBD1	CATSDPGQGRYEQYF	TGTGCCACCAGTGACCCCGGACAGGGTCGCTACGAGCAGTACTTC
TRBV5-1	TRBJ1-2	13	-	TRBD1	CASSLTGDYGYTF	TGCGCCAGCAGCTTGACAGGGGACTATGGCTACACCTTC
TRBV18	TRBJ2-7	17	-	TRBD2	CASSPGPLASGIYEQYF	TGTGCCAGCTCACCGGGTCCCTTGGCTAGCGGGATCTACGAGCAGTACTTC
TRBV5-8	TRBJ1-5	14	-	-	CASSAGAPYQPQHF	TGTGCCAGCAGCGCTGGGGCCCCGTATCAGCCCCAGCATTTT
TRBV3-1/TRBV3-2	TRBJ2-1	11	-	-	CASSHFGEQFF	TGTGCCAGCAGCCACTTCGGTGAGCAGTTCTTC
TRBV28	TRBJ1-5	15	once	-	CASSLAQGRGVSQHF	TGTGCCAGCAGTTTAGCCCAGGGCAGGGGTGTGTCCCAGCATTTT